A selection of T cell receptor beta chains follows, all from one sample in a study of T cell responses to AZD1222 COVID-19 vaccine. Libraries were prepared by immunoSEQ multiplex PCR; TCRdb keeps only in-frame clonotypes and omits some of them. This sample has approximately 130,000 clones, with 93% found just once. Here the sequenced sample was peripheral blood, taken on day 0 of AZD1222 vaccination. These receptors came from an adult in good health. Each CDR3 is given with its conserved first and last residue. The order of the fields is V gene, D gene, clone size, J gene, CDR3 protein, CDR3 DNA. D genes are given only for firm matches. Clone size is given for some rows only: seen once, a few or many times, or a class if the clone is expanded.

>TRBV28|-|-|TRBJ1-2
CASSPGSGNNYGYTF
TGTGCCAGCAGCCCCGGTTCTGGTAATAACTATGGCTACACCTTC
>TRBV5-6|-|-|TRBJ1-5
CASSLNSINQPQHF
TGTGCCAGCAGCTTGAATAGCATCAATCAGCCCCAGCATTTT
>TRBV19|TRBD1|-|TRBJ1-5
CASSRTGDNQPQHF
TGTGCCAGTAGTCGTACAGGGGATAATCAGCCCCAGCATTTT
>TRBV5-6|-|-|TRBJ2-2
CASTSEGGNYTGELFF
TGTGCCAGCACCTCGGAAGGCGGGAATTACACCGGGGAGCTGTTTTTT
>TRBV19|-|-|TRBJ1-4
CASSRGPSRGEKLFF
TGTGCCAGTAGTCGAGGTCCCTCCCGGGGTGAAAAACTGTTTTTT
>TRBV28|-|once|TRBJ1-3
CASSFRAGNTIYF
TGTGCCAGCAGTTTCAGGGCTGGAAACACCATATATTTT
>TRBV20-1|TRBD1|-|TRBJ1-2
CSAHRGSGYTF
TGCAGTGCACACAGGGGCTCAGGCTACACCTTC
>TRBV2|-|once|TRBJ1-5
CASSRDWGSNQPQHF
TGTGCCAGCAGTAGAGATTGGGGAAGCAATCAGCCCCAGCATTTT
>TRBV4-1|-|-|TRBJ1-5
CASSQVEYNQPQHF
TGCGCCAGCAGCCAAGTGGAGTACAATCAGCCCCAGCATTTT
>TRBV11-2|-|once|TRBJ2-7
CASSLSATYEQYF
TGTGCCAGCAGCTTATCAGCCACCTACGAGCAGTACTTC
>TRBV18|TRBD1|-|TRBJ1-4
CASTQSGTGSKLFF
TGTGCCAGCACTCAATCCGGGACAGGGTCAAAACTGTTTTTT
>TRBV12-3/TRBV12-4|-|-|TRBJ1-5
CASSLVRNQPQHF
TGTGCCAGCAGTTTAGTCAGAAATCAGCCCCAGCATTTT
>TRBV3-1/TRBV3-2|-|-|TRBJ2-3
CASSGARGGAQYF
TGTGCCAGCAGCGGAGCGAGGGGCGGTGCGCAGTATTTT
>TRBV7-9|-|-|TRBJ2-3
CASSFGTGYTDTQYF
TGTGCCAGCAGCTTTGGCACAGGGTACACAGATACGCAGTATTTT
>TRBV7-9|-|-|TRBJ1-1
CASSLPLRNTEAFF
TGTGCCAGCAGCTTACCTTTGAGGAACACTGAAGCTTTCTTT
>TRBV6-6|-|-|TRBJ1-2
CASNYPGTGTNYGYTF
TGTGCCAGCAACTATCCCGGGACGGGGACTAACTATGGCTACACCTTC